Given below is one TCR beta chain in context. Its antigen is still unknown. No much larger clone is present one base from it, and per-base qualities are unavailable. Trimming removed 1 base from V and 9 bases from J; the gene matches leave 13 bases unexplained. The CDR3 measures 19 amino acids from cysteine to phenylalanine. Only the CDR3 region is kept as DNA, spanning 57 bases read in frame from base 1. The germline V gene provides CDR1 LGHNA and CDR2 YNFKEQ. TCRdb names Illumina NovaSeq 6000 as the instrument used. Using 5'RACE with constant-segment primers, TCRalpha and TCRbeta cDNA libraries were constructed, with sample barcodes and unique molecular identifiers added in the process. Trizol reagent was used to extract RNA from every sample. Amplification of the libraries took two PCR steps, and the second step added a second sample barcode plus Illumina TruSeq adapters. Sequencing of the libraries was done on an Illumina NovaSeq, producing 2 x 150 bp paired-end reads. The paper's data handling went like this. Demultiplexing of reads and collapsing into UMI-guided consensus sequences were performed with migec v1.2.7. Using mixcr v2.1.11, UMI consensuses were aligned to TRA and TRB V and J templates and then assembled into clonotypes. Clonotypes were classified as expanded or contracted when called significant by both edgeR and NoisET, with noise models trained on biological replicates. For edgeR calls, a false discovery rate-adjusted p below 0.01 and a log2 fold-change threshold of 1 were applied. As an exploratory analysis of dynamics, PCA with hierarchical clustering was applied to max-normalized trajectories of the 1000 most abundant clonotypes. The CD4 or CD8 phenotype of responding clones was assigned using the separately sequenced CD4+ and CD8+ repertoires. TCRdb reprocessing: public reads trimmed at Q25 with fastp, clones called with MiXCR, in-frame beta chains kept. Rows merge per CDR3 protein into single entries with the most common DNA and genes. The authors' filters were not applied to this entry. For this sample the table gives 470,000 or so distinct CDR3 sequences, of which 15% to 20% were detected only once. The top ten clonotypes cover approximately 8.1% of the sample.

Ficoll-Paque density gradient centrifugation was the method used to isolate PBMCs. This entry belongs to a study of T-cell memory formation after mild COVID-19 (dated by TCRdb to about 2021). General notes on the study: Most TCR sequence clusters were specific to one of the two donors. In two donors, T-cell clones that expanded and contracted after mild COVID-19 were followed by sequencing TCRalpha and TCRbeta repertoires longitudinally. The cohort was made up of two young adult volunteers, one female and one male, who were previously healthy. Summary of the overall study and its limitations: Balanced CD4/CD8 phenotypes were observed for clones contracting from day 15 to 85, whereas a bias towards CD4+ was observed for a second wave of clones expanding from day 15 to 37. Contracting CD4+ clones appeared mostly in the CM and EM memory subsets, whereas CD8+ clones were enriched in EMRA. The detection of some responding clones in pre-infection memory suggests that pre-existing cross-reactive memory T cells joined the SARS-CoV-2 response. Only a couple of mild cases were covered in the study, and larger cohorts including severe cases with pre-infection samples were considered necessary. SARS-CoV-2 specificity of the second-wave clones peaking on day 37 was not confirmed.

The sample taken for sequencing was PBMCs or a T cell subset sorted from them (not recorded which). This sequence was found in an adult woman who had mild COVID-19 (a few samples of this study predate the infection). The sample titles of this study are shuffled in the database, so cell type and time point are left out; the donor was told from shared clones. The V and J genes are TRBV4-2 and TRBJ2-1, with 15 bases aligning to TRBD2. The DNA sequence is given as TGTGCCAGCAGCCAAGGACACCCGGGACTAGCGGGAGGTGCTGGTGAGCAGTTCTTC. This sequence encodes CASSQGHPGLAGGAGEQFF.